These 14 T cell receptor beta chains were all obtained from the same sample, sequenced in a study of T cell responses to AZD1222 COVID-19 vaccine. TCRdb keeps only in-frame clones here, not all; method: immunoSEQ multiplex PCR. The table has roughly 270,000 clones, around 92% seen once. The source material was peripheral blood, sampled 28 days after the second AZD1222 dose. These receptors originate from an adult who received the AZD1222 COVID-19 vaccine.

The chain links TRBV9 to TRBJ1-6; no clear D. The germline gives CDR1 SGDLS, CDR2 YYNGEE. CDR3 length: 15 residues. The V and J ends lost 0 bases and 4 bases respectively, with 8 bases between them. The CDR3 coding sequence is TGTGCCAGCAGCGTAGGTCTCGGATATAATTCACCCCTCCACTTT. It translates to CASSVGLGYNSPLHF.

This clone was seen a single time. The CDR3 region has the DNA TGTGCCAGCAGTGAACTGACCTCAAGGGAGCCCCAGCATTTT. Translating gives CASSELTSREPQHF. J is TRBJ1-5 and V is TRBV6-1; D gene ambiguous. Trimming removed 2 bases from V and 8 bases from J, with 13 bases in between. The CDR3 runs 14 residues. CDR1 and CDR2 (germline): MNHNS, SASEGT.

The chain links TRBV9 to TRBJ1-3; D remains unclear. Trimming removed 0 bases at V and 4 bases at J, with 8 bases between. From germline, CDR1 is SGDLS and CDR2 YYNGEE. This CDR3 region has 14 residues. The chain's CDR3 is CASSVGPNGNTIYF. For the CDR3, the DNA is TGTGCCAGCAGCGTAGGACCTAACGGAAACACCATATATTTT.

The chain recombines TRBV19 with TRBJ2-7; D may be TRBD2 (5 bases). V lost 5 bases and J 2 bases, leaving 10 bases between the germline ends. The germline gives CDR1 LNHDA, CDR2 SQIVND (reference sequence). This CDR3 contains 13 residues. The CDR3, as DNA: TGTGCCAGTAGTTTCACCGGGACCTACGAGCAGTACTTC. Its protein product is CASSFTGTYEQYF.

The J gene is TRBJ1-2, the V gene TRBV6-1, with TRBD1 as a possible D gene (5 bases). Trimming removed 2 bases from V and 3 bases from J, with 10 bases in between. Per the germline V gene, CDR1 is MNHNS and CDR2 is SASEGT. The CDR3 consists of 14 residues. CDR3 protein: CASSEKWGDYGYTF. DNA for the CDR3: TGTGCCAGCAGTGAAAAATGGGGGGACTATGGCTACACCTTC.

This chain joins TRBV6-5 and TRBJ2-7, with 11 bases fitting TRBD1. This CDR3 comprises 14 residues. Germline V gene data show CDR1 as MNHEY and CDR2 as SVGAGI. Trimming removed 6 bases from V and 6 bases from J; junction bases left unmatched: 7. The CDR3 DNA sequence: TGTGCCAGCAGCCCCGGGACAGGGGGATCCGAGCAGTACTTC. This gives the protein CASSPGTGGSEQYF.

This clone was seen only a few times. The CDR3 coding sequence is TGTGCCAGTAGTACGGACAGGGGAGGGACTGAAGCTTTCTTT. Protein product: CASSTDRGGTEAFF. This chain joins TRBV19 and TRBJ1-1; 9 positions agree with TRBD1. CDR1 and CDR2 (germline): LNHDA, SQIVND (reference sequence). CDR3 size: 14 residues. V shed 4 bases and J 5 bases; nucleotides not matched to a gene: 5.

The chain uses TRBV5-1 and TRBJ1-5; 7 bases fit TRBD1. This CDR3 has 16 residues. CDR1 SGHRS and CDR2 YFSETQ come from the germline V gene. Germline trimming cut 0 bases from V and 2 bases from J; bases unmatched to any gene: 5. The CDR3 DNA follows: TGCGCCAGCAGCTTGGGTGAGGGGGCGGGCAATCAGCCCCAGCATTTT. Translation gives CASSLGEGAGNQPQHF.

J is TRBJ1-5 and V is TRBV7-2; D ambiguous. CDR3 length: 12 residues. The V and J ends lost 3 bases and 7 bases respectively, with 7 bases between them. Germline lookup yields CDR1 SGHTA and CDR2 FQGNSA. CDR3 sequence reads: CASSFAEQPQHF. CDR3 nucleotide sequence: TGTGCCAGCAGCTTCGCCGAGCAGCCCCAGCATTTT. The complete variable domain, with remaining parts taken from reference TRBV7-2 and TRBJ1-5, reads GAGVSQSPSNKVTEKGKDVELRCDPISGHTALYWYRQSLGQGLEFLIYFQGNSAPDKSGLPSDRFSAERTGGSVSTLTIQRTQQEDSAVYLCASSFAEQPQHFGDGTRLSIL.

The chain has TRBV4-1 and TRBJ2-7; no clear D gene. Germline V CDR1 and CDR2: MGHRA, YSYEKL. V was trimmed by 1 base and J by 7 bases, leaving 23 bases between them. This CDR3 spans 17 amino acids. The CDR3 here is CASSQGLSSSGSWEQYF. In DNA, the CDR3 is TGCGCCAGCAGCCAAGGTCTAAGTAGCTCCGGCTCTTGGGAGCAGTACTTC.

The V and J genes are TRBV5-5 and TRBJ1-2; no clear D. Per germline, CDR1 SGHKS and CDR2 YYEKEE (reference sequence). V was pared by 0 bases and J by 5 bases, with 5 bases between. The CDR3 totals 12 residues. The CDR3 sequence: CASSLVGYGYTF. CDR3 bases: TGTGCCAGCAGCTTGGTGGGGTATGGCTACACCTTC.

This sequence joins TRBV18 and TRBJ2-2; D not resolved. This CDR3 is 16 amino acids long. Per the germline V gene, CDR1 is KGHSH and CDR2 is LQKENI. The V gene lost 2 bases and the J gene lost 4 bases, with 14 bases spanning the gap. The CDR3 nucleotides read TGTGCCAGCTCACCAATACTGGGATTAGGCACCGGGGAGCTGTTTTTT. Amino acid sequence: CASSPILGLGTGELFF.

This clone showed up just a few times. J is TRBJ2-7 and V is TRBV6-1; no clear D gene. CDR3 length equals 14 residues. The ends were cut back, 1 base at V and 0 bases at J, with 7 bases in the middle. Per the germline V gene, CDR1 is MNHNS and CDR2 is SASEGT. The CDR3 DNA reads TGTGCCAGCAGTGAAGTGGGCAACTCCTACGAGCAGTACTTC. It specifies CASSEVGNSYEQYF.

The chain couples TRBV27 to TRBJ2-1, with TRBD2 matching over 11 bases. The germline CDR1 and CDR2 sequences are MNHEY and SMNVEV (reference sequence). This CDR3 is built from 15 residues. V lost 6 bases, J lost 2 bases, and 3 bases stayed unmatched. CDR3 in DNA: TGTGCCAGCAGGACTAGCGGGACGACCTACAATGAGCAGTTCTTC. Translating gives CASRTSGTTYNEQFF.